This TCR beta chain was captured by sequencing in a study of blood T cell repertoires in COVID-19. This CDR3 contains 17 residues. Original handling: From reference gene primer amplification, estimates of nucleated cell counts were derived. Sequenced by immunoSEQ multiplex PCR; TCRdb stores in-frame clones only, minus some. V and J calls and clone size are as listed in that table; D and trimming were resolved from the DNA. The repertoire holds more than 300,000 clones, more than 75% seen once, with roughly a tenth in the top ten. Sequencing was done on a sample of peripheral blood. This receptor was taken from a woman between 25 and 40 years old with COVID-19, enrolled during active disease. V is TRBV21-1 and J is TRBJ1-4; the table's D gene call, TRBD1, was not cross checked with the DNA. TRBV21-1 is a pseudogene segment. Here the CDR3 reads CASSKIRDRGVNEKLFF. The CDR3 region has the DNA TGTGCCAGCAGCAAGATCCGGGACAGGGGAGTTAATGAAAAACTGTTTTTT.